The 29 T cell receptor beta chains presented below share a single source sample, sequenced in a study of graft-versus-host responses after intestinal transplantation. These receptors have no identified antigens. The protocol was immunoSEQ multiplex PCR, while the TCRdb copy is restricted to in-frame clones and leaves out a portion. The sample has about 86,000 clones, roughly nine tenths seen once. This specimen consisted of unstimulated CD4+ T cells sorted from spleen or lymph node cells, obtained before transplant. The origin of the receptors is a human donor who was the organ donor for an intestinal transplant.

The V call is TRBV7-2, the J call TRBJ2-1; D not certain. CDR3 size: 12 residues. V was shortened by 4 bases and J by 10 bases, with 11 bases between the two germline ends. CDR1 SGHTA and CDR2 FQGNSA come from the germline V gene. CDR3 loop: CASSSRRVEQFF. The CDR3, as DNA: TGTGCCAGCAGCTCTAGACGGGTGGAGCAGTTCTTC.

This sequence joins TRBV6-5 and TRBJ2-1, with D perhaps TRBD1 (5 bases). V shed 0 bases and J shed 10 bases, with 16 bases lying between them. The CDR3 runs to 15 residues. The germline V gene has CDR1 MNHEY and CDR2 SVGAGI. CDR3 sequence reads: CASSYSILGVGEQFF. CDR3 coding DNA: TGTGCCAGCAGTTACTCGATTCTAGGGGTAGGGGAGCAGTTCTTC.

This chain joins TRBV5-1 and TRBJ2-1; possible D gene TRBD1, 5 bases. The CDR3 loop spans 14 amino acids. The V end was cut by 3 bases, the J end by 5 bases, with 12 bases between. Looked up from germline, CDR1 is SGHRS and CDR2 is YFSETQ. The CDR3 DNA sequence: TGCGCCAGCAGCTGGGCCTCAGGGAACAATGAGCAGTTCTTC. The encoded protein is CASSWASGNNEQFF. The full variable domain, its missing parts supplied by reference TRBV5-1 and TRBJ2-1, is KAGVTQTPRYLIKTRGQQVTLSCSPISGHRSVSWYQQTPGQGLQFLFEYFSETQRNKGNFPGRFSGRQFSNSRSEMNVSTLELGDSALYLCASSWASGNNEQFFGPGTRLTVL.

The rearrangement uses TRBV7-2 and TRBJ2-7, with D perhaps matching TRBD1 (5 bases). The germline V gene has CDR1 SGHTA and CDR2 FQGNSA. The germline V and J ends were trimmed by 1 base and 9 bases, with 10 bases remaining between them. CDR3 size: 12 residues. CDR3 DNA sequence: TGTGCCAGCAGCTTAGGGGCAGGGTGGCAGTACTTC. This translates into CASSLGAGWQYF.

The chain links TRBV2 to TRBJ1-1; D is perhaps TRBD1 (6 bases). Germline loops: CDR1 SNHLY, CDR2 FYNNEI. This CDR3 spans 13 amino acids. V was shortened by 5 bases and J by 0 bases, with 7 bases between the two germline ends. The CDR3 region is CASSNRVNTEAFF. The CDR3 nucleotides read TGTGCCAGCAGTAACAGGGTGAACACTGAAGCTTTCTTT. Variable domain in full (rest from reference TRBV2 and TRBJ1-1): EPEVTQTPSHQVTQMGQEVILRCVPISNHLYFYWYRQILGQKVEFLVSFYNNEISEKSEIFDDQFSVERPDGSNFTLKIRSTKLEDSAMYFCASSNRVNTEAFFGQGTRLTVV.

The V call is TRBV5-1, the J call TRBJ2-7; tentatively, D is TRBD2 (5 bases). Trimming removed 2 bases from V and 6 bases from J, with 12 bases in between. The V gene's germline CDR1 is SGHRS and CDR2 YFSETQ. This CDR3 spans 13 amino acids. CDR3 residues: CASSFQGRGEQYF. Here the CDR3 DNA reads TGCGCCAGCAGCTTTCAAGGCCGGGGCGAGCAGTACTTC. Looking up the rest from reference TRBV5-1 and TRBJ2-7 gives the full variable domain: KAGVTQTPRYLIKTRGQQVTLSCSPISGHRSVSWYQQTPGQGLQFLFEYFSETQRNKGNFPGRFSGRQFSNSRSEMNVSTLELGDSALYLCASSFQGRGEQYFGPGTRLTVT.

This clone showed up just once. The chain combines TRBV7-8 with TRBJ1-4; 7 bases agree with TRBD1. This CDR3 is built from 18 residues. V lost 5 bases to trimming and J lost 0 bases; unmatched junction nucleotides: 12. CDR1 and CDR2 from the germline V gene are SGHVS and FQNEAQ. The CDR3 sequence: CASSTRQGPLSTNEKLFF. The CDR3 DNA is TGTGCCAGCAGCACAAGACAGGGCCCCCTCTCAACTAATGAAAAACTGTTTTTT.

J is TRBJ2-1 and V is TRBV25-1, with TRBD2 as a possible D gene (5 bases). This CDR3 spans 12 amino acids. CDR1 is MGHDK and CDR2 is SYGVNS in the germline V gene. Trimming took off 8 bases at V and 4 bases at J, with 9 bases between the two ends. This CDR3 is CASGGLYNEQFF. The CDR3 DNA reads TGTGCCAGCGGAGGACTGTACAATGAGCAGTTCTTC.

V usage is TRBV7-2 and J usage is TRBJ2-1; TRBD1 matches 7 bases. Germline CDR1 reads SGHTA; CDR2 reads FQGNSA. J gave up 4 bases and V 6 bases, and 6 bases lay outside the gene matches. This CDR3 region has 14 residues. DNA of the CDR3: TGTGCCAGCAGTTCCGACAGGGCATACAATGAGCAGTTCTTC. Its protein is CASSSDRAYNEQFF.

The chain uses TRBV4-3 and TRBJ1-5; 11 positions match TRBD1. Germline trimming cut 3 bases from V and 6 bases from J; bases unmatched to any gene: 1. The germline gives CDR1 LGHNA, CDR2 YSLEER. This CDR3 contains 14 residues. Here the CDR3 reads CASSHGQGAQPQHF. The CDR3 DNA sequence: TGCGCCAGCAGCCACGGACAGGGGGCTCAGCCCCAGCATTTT.

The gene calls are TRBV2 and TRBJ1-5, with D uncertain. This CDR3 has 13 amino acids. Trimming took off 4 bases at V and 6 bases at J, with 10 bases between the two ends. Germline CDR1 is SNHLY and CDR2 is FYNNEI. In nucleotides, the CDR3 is TGTGCCAGCAGTGTTGAGAGGCGTCAGCCCCAGCATTTT. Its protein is CASSVERRQPQHF. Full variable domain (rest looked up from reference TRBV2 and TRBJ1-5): EPEVTQTPSHQVTQMGQEVILRCVPISNHLYFYWYRQILGQKVEFLVSFYNNEISEKSEIFDDQFSVERPDGSNFTLKIRSTKLEDSAMYFCASSVERRQPQHFGDGTRLSIL.

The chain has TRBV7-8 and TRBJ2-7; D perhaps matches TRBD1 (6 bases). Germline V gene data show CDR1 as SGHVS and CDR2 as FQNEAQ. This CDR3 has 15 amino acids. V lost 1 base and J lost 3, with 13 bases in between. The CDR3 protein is CASSLEWGLLYEQYF. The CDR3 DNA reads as TGTGCCAGCAGCTTAGAGTGGGGGCTCCTCTACGAGCAGTACTTC.

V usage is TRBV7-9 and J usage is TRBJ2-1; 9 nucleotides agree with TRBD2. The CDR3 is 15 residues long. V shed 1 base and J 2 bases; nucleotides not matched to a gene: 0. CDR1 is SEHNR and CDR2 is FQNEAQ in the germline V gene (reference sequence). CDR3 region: CASSLGGGAYNEQFF. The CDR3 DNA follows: TGTGCCAGCAGCTTAGGCGGGGGGGCCTACAATGAGCAGTTCTTC.

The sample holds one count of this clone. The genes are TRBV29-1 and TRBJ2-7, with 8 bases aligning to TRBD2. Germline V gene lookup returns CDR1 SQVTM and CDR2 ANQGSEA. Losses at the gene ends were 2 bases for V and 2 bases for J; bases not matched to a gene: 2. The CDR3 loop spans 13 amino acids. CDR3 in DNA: TGCAGCGTTGAACAAGCGGGAGCCTACGAGCAGTACTTC. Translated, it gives CSVEQAGAYEQYF.

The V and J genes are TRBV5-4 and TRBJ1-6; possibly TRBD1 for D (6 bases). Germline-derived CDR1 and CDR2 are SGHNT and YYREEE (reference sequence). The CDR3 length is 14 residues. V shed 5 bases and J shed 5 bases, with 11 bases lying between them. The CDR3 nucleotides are TGTGCCAGCAGTCTAGGACAGAATAATTCACCCCTCCACTTT. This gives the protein CASSLGQNNSPLHF. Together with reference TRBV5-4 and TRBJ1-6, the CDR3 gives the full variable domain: ETGVTQSPTHLIKTRGQQVTLRCSSQSGHNTVSWYQQALGQGPQFIFQYYREEENGRGNFPPRFSGLQFPNYSSELNVNALELDDSALYLCASSLGQNNSPLHFGNGTRLTVT.

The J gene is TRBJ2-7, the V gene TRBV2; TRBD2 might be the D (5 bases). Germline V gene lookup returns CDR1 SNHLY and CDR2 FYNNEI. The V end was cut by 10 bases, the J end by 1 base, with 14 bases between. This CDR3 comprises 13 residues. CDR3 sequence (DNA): TGTGCCACCCTAGAACCGGGGTCCTACGAGCAGTACTTC. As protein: CATLEPGSYEQYF.

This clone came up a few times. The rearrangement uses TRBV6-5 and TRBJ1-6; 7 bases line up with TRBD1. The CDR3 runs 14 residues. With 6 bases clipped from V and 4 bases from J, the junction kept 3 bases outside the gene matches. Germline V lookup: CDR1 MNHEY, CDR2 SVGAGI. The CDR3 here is CASRKGQYNSPLHF. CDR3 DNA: TGTGCCAGCAGGAAGGGACAGTATAATTCACCCCTCCACTTT.

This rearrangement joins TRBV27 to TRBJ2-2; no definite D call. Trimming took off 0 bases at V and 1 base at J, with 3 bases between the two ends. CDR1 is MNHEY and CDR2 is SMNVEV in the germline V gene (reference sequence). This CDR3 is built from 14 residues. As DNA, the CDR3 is TGTGCCAGCAGTTTATCCAGGAACACCGGGGAGCTGTTTTTT. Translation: CASSLSRNTGELFF.

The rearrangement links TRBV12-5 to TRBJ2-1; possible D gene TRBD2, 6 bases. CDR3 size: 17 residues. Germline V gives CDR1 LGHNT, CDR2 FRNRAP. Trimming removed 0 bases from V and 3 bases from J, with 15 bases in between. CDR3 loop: CASGLVGSLANYNEQFF. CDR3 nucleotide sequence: TGTGCTAGTGGTTTGGTAGGTAGCCTAGCGAACTACAATGAGCAGTTCTTC.

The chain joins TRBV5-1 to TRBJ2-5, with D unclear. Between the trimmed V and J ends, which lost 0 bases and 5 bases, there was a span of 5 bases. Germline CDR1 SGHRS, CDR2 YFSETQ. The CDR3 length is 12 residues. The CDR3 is CASSLEHETQYF. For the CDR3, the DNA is TGCGCCAGCAGCTTGGAGCACGAGACCCAGTACTTC.

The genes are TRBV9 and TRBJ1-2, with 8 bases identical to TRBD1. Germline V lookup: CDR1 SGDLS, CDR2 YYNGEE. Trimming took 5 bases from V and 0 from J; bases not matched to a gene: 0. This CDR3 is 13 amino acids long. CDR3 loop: CASRDRANYGYTF. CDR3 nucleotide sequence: TGTGCCAGCAGGGACAGGGCTAACTATGGCTACACCTTC. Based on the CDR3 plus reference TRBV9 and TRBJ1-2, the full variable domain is DSGVTQTPKHLITATGQRVTLRCSPRSGDLSVYWYQQSLDQGLQFLIQYYNGEERAKGNILERFSAQQFPDLHSELNLSSLELGDSALYFCASRDRANYGYTFGSGTRLTVV.

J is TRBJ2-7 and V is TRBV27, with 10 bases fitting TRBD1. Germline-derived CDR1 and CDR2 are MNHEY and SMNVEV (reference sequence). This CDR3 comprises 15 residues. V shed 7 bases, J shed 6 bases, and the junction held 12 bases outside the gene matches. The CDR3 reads CASKRGDRGFSEQYF. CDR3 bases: TGTGCCAGCAAAAGGGGGGACAGGGGCTTCAGCGAGCAGTACTTC.

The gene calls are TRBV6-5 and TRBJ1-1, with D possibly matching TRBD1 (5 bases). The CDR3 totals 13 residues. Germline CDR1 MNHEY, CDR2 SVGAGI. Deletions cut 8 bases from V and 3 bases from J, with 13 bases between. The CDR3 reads CASARGMHTEAFF. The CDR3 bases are TGTGCCAGCGCCCGGGGGATGCACACTGAAGCTTTCTTT.

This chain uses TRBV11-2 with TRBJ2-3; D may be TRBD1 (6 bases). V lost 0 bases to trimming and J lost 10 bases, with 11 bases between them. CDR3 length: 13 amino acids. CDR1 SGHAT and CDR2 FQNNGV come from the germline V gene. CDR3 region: CASSLDIRGSQYF. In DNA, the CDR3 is TGTGCCAGCAGCTTAGATATCAGGGGATCGCAGTATTTT.

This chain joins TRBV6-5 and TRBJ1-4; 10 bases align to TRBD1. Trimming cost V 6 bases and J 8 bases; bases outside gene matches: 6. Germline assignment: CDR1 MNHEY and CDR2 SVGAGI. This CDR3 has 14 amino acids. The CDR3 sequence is CASSPDRGHEKLFF. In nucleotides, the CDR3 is TGTGCCAGCAGCCCAGACAGGGGGCACGAAAAACTGTTTTTT.

The CDR3 here is CASSLELAGADTQYF. The CDR3 nucleotides are TGCGCCAGCAGCTTAGAGCTAGCGGGGGCGGATACGCAGTATTTT. The rearrangement links TRBV5-1 to TRBJ2-3; TRBD2 matches 10 bases. Trimming took 2 bases from V and 6 from J; bases not matched to a gene: 6. CDR3 size: 15 residues. The germline V gene has CDR1 SGHRS and CDR2 YFSETQ.

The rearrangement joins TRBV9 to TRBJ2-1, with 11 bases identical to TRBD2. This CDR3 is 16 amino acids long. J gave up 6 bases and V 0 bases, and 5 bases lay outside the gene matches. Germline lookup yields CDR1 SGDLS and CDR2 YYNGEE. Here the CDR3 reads CASSVVGSGGANEQFF. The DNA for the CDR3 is TGTGCCAGCAGCGTAGTGGGTAGCGGGGGGGCCAATGAGCAGTTCTTC.

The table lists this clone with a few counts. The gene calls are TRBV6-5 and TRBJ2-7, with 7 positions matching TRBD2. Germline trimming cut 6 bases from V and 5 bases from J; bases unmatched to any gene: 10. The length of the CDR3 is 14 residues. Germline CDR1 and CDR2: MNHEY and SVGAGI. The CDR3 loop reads CASRRSGVGNEQYF. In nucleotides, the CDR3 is TGTGCCAGCAGGCGCAGCGGGGTTGGAAACGAGCAGTACTTC.

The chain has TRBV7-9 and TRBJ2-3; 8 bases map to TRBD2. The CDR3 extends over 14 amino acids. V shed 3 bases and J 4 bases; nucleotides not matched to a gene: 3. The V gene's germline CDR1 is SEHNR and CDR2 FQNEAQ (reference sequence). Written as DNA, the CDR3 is TGTGCCAGCAGCTTTGGTAGCGGGGCAGATACGCAGTATTTT. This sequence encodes CASSFGSGADTQYF.